This TCR beta chain was profiled in a study of blood T cell repertoires in COVID-19. Across the whole study: The United States, Italy and Spain were the sources of the acute and convalescent COVID-19 samples. In each case, the material was cDNA or gDNA derived from T cells, B-cell-depleted T cells, or PBMCs.

Sequencing was performed with immunoSEQ multiplex PCR; in TCRdb, only in-frame clones are kept and a portion is missing. The sample gives over 200,000 clones, 65% to 90% of which show up once; around 5.1% is in the top ten. Germline assignment: CDR1 GTSNPN and CDR2 SVGIG (reference sequence). The CDR3 contains 15 residues. Losses at the gene ends were 0 bases for V and 0 bases for J; bases not matched to a gene: 5. The chain employs TRBV30 and TRBJ2-7, with TRBD1 identical over 7 bases. The clonotype comes from a human donor in a cohort sampled during active COVID-19. Source material: peripheral blood. Here the CDR3 DNA reads TGTGCCTGGAGTGTATTACAGGGGATCTCCTACGAGCAGTACTTC. Protein sequence: CAWSVLQGISYEQYF.